The rows below give T cell receptor beta chains drawn from one sample of a study of shared clonotypes between healthy human individuals. Method: immunoSEQ multiplex PCR; TCRdb's copy keeps in-frame clones and lacks some. Here the sample spans about 600,000 clones, more than 95% being singletons. The material sequenced was naive CD4+ T cells sorted from blood. Receptors originate from a woman in her twenties or thirties in good health. Both conserved end residues are part of each CDR3. Each record gives: clone size, V gene, D gene, CDR3 length, J gene, CDR3 protein, CDR3 DNA. D genes are given only for firm matches. The size of a clone is reported for some rows only, either as once, few or many, or as a class for expanded clones.

>-|TRBV4-2|TRBD1|15|TRBJ1-2
CASSAQGRQGDGYTF
TGTGCCAGCAGCGCCCAAGGTAGACAGGGGGATGGCTACACCTTC
>once|TRBV11-1|-|16|TRBJ2-1
CASSPRRTSKINEQFF
TGTGCCAGCAGCCCTAGGAGGACTTCGAAGATAAATGAGCAGTTCTTC
>-|TRBV28|-|14|TRBJ2-7
CASSLSVGAREQYF
TGTGCCAGCAGTTTATCAGTGGGGGCGCGCGAGCAGTACTTC
>-|TRBV6-5|TRBD2|14|TRBJ2-7
CASSRAGRSYEQYF
TGTGCCAGCAGTAGAGCGGGAAGGTCCTACGAGCAGTACTTC
>-|TRBV29-1|-|12|TRBJ1-2
CSVMGLNYGYTF
TGCAGCGTCATGGGTCTTAACTATGGCTACACCTTC
>-|TRBV11-2|TRBD2|15|TRBJ2-1
CASSLEGGRAREQFF
TGTGCCAGCAGCTTAGAGGGCGGGAGGGCCCGTGAGCAGTTCTTC
>-|TRBV28|-|16|TRBJ1-3
CASSGRGFASGNTIYF
TGTGCCAGCAGTGGGCGGGGGTTCGCCTCTGGAAACACCATATATTTT
>-|TRBV7-8|TRBD2|19|TRBJ2-1
CASRVRVSGRGFSYNEQFF
TGTGCCAGCAGGGTACGGGTTAGCGGGAGAGGTTTCTCCTACAATGAGCAGTTCTTC
>-|TRBV7-3|-|13|TRBJ2-5
CASSLAVQETQYF
TGTGCCAGCAGCTTAGCGGTCCAAGAGACCCAGTACTTC
>-|TRBV13|-|12|TRBJ1-3
CASSLYGNTIYF
TGTGCCAGCAGCTTATACGGAAACACCATATATTTT
>-|TRBV7-8|TRBD1|16|TRBJ2-5
CASSPRRGQGRETQYF
TGTGCCAGCAGCCCCCGTAGGGGACAGGGGAGGGAGACCCAGTACTTC
>-|TRBV28|TRBD2|15|TRBJ2-3
CASSVSAAGVDTQYF
TGTGCCAGCAGCGTCTCGGCAGCGGGAGTAGATACGCAGTATTTT
>-|TRBV7-2|TRBD2|18|TRBJ2-7
CASSWGLAGAYEIYEQYF
TGTGCCAGCAGCTGGGGGCTAGCGGGAGCCTACGAGATCTACGAGCAGTACTTC
>-|TRBV28|-|14|TRBJ2-1
CASSPELALGEQFF
TGTGCCAGCAGCCCTGAACTAGCATTGGGTGAGCAGTTCTTC
>-|TRBV5-8|TRBD2|15|TRBJ2-1
CASSWSLAGHNEQFF
TGTGCCAGCAGCTGGAGTCTAGCGGGGCACAATGAGCAGTTCTTC
>-|TRBV7-3|TRBD2|16|TRBJ2-7
CASSLTLAGAPYEQYF
TGTGCCAGCAGCTTAACCCTAGCGGGAGCACCCTACGAGCAGTACTTC
>-|TRBV18|TRBD2|16|TRBJ2-1
CASSPPGSGRAAEQFF
TGTGCCAGCTCACCACCGGGCAGCGGGAGAGCCGCTGAGCAGTTCTTC
>-|TRBV18|-|16|TRBJ1-3
CASSPRDITLGNTIYF
TGTGCCAGCTCACCAAGGGACATCACTCTGGGAAACACCATATATTTT
>once|TRBV19|-|16|TRBJ2-1
CASSIPRAPRENEQFF
TGTGCCAGTAGTATTCCCCGGGCCCCCCGGGAAAATGAGCAGTTCTTC
>-|TRBV7-8|-|14|TRBJ1-1
CASSLVGYGTEAFF
TGTGCCAGCAGCTTAGTAGGGTACGGCACTGAAGCTTTCTTT
>-|TRBV19|-|14|TRBJ1-1
CASSIGVENTEAFF
TGTGCCAGTAGTATTGGGGTTGAGAACACTGAAGCTTTCTTT
>-|TRBV10-3|-|13|TRBJ2-1
CAISEGRHDEQFF
TGTGCCATCAGTGAAGGGAGGCACGATGAGCAGTTCTTC
>-|TRBV29-1|TRBD2|14|TRBJ2-1
CSALPGLATFEQFF
TGCAGCGCCCTTCCGGGACTAGCGACTTTTGAGCAGTTCTTC
>-|TRBV7-9|-|16|TRBJ1-5
CASSSAGARGNQPQHF
TGTGCCAGCAGCTCGGCCGGGGCCAGAGGCAATCAGCCCCAGCATTTT
>-|TRBV29-1|-|12|TRBJ1-1
CSVLRGRTEAFF
TGCAGCGTTTTAAGGGGTCGGACTGAAGCTTTCTTT
>-|TRBV15|-|15|TRBJ1-5
CATSRDEDSNQPQHF
TGTGCCACCAGCAGAGATGAAGACAGCAATCAGCCCCAGCATTTT
>once|TRBV4-1|-|14|TRBJ2-7
CASSLDRSSYEQYF
TGCGCCAGCAGCCTTGACCGAAGCTCCTACGAGCAGTACTTC
>-|TRBV29-1|TRBD2|14|TRBJ2-2
CSVWLAGVTGELFF
TGCAGCGTTTGGCTAGCGGGAGTAACCGGGGAGCTGTTTTTT
>-|TRBV28|-|13|TRBJ1-5
CASTWVGNQPQHF
TGTGCCAGCACTTGGGTGGGCAATCAGCCCCAGCATTTT
>once|TRBV7-9|-|14|TRBJ1-1
CASTDPPGNTEAFF
TGTGCCAGCACCGACCCCCCAGGGAACACTGAAGCTTTCTTT
>-|TRBV27|TRBD1|13|TRBJ1-2
CASAGQGKDGYTF
TGTGCCAGCGCAGGACAGGGGAAGGATGGCTACACCTTC
>-|TRBV18|-|13|TRBJ1-4
CASSLQAGEKLFF
TGTGCCAGCTCCCTGCAGGCGGGTGAAAAACTGTTTTTT
>-|TRBV6-6|-|15|TRBJ2-3
CASSYPKDSKDTQYF
TGTGCCAGCAGTTACCCGAAGGACAGTAAAGATACGCAGTATTTT
>-|TRBV4-2|-|16|TRBJ2-3
CASSQGYGTSTDTQYF
TGTGCCAGCAGCCAAGGGTACGGGACTAGCACAGATACGCAGTATTTT
>-|TRBV28|-|10|TRBJ2-5
CASQRETQYF
TGTGCCAGCCAGCGGGAGACCCAGTACTTC
>once|TRBV5-4|-|15|TRBJ2-3
CASSLLRGYTDTQYF
TGTGCCAGCAGCCTACTTCGCGGGTACACAGATACGCAGTATTTT
>-|TRBV2|-|15|TRBJ1-5
CASTVEEGGNQPQHF
TGTGCCAGCACCGTGGAGGAGGGTGGCAATCAGCCCCAGCATTTT
>-|TRBV2|-|12|TRBJ2-3
CASSPEGDTQYF
TGTGCCAGCAGCCCCGAGGGGGATACGCAGTATTTT
>once|TRBV29-1|-|11|TRBJ2-7
CSVVRAYEQYF
TGCAGCGTTGTCAGAGCCTACGAGCAGTACTTC
>-|TRBV5-1|-|15|TRBJ2-7
CASSFSGGASYEQYF
TGCGCCAGCAGCTTCTCTGGGGGCGCCTCCTACGAGCAGTACTTC
>-|TRBV10-2|-|17|TRBJ2-7
CASSEPGGRWFGYEQYF
TGCGCCAGCAGTGAGCCTGGGGGGAGGTGGTTCGGCTACGAGCAGTACTTC
>-|TRBV10-3|-|11|TRBJ2-7
CAISDSYEQYF
TGTGCCATCAGTGATTCCTACGAGCAGTACTTC
>-|TRBV2|-|13|TRBJ1-1
CASSGTPNTEAFF
TGTGCCAGCAGTGGGACCCCGAACACTGAAGCTTTCTTT
>once|TRBV7-3|TRBD2|16|TRBJ2-1
CASSRPTSGRTYEQFF
TGTGCCAGCAGCAGACCCACTAGCGGGAGAACGTATGAGCAGTTCTTC
>-|TRBV5-1|TRBD1|17|TRBJ2-5
CASSTGTGVTHQETQYF
TGCGCCAGCAGTACCGGGACAGGGGTTACTCACCAAGAGACCCAGTACTTC
>once|TRBV19|-|14|TRBJ1-5
CASSRKGGDQPQHF
TGTGCCAGTAGTAGAAAGGGGGGAGATCAGCCCCAGCATTTT
>-|TRBV5-6|-|15|TRBJ2-3
CASSLRATTAGTQYF
TGTGCCAGCAGCTTGAGGGCGACCACGGCAGGTACGCAGTATTTT
>-|TRBV11-2|-|14|TRBJ1-3
CASSDNAKEDTIYF
TGTGCCAGCAGCGATAATGCCAAAGAGGACACCATATATTTT
>-|TRBV19|TRBD1|14|TRBJ2-1
CASTATGRVDEQFF
TGTGCCAGTACCGCGACAGGGCGGGTAGATGAGCAGTTCTTC
>-|TRBV13|TRBD1|13|TRBJ1-2
CASSLYRGSGYTF
TGTGCCAGCAGCTTATACAGGGGATCTGGCTACACCTTC
>-|TRBV28|-|16|TRBJ2-5
CASSLGTGGAWETQYF
TGTGCCAGCAGTTTAGGGACCGGGGGCGCATGGGAGACCCAGTACTTC
>-|TRBV29-1|-|12|TRBJ2-5
CSVEALGWSQYF
TGCAGCGTTGAAGCCCTGGGGTGGTCCCAGTACTTC
>-|TRBV30|TRBD2|14|TRBJ2-7
CAWSVGLGLYEQYF
TGTGCCTGGAGTGTCGGACTAGGTTTGTACGAGCAGTACTTC
>-|TRBV4-2|-|15|TRBJ2-1
CASSQVYKNGGEQFF
TGTGCCAGCAGCCAAGTTTATAAGAATGGGGGTGAGCAGTTCTTC
>-|TRBV5-1|-|14|TRBJ1-2
CASSLLAQEGGYTF
TGCGCCAGCAGCTTGTTGGCGCAAGAGGGTGGCTACACCTTC